These 2 T cell receptor beta chains share one sample of origin, sequenced in a study of OX40 agonist ivuxolimab in advanced cancers. Data came from immunoSEQ multiplex PCR; TCRdb stores just in-frame clones and leaves some out. Counted here are 40,000 or so clones, 70% to 90% occurring once; the ten biggest clones make up 18%. This sample comprised CD4+ or CD8+ T cells sorted from blood, obtained in a trial of the OX40 agonist ivuxolimab. Receptor source: an adult with an advanced solid tumor such as melanoma, head and neck, liver or kidney cancer.

The genes are TRBV11-2 and TRBJ2-7; possibly TRBD1 for D (5 bases). Trimming cost V 1 base and J 4 bases, with 8 bases left between them. The CDR3 covers 13 residues. Germline lookup yields CDR1 SGHAT and CDR2 FQNNGV. CDR3 DNA sequence: TGTGCCAGCAGCTTAGGGGGCCTTTACGAGCAGTACGTC. This sequence encodes CASSLGGLYEQYV.

This clone was seen more than once but under ten times. The chain combines TRBV9 with TRBJ2-1; 10 bases line up with TRBD2. Germline V CDR1 and CDR2: SGDLS, YYNGEE. This CDR3 spans 18 amino acids. The ends lost 3 bases at V and 6 bases at J; junction bases unmatched: 15. CDR3 nucleotide sequence: TGTGCCAGCAGCGGCCCAAAGGCCGATCAGCGGGGGGGCAATGAGCAGTTCTTC. This encodes CASSGPKADQRGGNEQFF.